This is a list of T cell receptor beta chains from one sample in a study of blood T cell repertoires in COVID-19. Produced via immunoSEQ multiplex PCR; TCRdb's table is partial and in-frame only. The sample shows about 190,000 clones, about 87% of them seen only once. Material for sequencing was peripheral blood. Receptors originate from a woman aged 18-30 years who had recovered from COVID-19. CDR3s include the opening cysteine and the closing phenylalanine or tryptophan. A D gene is named only where the DNA matches it firmly.

d_gene	v_gene	j_gene	CDR3aa	CDR3nt
-	TRBV27	TRBJ2-1	CASSLGDSPYNEQFF	TGTGCCAGCAGTTTAGGGGACTCTCCCTACAATGAGCAGTTCTTC
TRBD1	TRBV5-1	TRBJ1-2	CASSLDATTEGADGYTF	TGCGCCAGCAGCTTGGACGCAACGACCGAGGGGGCGGATGGCTACACCTTC
TRBD1	TRBV7-3	TRBJ2-3	CASSLYGDRGSSTDTQYF	TGTGCCAGCAGCTTATACGGGGACAGAGGCTCTAGCACAGATACGCAGTATTTT
-	TRBV25-1	TRBJ2-3	CASGAADTQYF	TGTGCCAGCGGTGCGGCAGATACGCAGTATTTT
TRBD1	TRBV9	TRBJ1-2	CASSNRQGMNGYTF	TGTGCCAGCAGCAACCGACAGGGGATGAATGGCTACACCTTC
-	TRBV27	TRBJ2-1	CASSWSQAYNEQFF	TGTGCCAGCAGTTGGTCACAGGCTTACAATGAGCAGTTCTTC
TRBD1	TRBV7-9	TRBJ1-4	CASSTGDEKLFF	TGTGCCAGCTCGACAGGGGATGAAAAACTGTTTTTT
TRBD2	TRBV27	TRBJ2-3	CASRATSGRLADTQYF	TGTGCCAGCCGTGCCACTAGCGGGAGACTCGCAGATACGCAGTATTTT
TRBD1	TRBV24-1	TRBJ2-7	CATSDSLDRGTYEQYF	TGTGCCACCAGTGACTCATTGGACAGGGGAACCTACGAGCAGTACTTC
-	TRBV5-4	TRBJ2-7	CASSLTLGYEQYF	TGTGCCAGCAGCTTGACTCTCGGCTACGAGCAGTACTTC
TRBD1	TRBV11-2	TRBJ2-2	CASSGTGSRTGELFF	TGTGCCAGCAGCGGGACAGGCTCGAGGACCGGGGAGCTGTTTTTT
-	TRBV19	TRBJ2-2	CASTPRPANTGELFF	TGTGCCAGTACCCCCCGTCCCGCGAACACCGGGGAGCTGTTTTTT
TRBD1	TRBV3-1/TRBV3-2	TRBJ2-1	CASSQFGRGRYHEQFF	TGTGCCAGCAGCCAATTCGGCAGGGGGCGGTACCATGAGCAGTTCTTC
-	TRBV7-2	TRBJ2-2	CASSLSQGSTGELFF	TGTGCCAGCAGCTTGAGCCAGGGGAGCACCGGGGAGCTGTTTTTT
TRBD1	TRBV19	TRBJ1-1	CASSIGDRIHTEAFF	TGTGCCAGTAGTATAGGGGACAGGATTCACACTGAAGCTTTCTTT
-	TRBV3-1/TRBV3-2	TRBJ1-5	CASSSDGHNQPQHF	TGTGCCAGCAGCTCCGACGGACACAATCAGCCCCAGCATTTT
-	TRBV23-1	TRBJ1-5	CASSQSRCTNPGWNQPQHF	TGCGCCAGCAGTCAATCGCGTTGTACAAACCCAGGCTGGAATCAGCCCCAGCATTTT
TRBD1	TRBV19	TRBJ1-5	CASRTGIGNQPQHF	TGTGCCAGTAGGACAGGGATTGGCAATCAGCCCCAGCATTTT